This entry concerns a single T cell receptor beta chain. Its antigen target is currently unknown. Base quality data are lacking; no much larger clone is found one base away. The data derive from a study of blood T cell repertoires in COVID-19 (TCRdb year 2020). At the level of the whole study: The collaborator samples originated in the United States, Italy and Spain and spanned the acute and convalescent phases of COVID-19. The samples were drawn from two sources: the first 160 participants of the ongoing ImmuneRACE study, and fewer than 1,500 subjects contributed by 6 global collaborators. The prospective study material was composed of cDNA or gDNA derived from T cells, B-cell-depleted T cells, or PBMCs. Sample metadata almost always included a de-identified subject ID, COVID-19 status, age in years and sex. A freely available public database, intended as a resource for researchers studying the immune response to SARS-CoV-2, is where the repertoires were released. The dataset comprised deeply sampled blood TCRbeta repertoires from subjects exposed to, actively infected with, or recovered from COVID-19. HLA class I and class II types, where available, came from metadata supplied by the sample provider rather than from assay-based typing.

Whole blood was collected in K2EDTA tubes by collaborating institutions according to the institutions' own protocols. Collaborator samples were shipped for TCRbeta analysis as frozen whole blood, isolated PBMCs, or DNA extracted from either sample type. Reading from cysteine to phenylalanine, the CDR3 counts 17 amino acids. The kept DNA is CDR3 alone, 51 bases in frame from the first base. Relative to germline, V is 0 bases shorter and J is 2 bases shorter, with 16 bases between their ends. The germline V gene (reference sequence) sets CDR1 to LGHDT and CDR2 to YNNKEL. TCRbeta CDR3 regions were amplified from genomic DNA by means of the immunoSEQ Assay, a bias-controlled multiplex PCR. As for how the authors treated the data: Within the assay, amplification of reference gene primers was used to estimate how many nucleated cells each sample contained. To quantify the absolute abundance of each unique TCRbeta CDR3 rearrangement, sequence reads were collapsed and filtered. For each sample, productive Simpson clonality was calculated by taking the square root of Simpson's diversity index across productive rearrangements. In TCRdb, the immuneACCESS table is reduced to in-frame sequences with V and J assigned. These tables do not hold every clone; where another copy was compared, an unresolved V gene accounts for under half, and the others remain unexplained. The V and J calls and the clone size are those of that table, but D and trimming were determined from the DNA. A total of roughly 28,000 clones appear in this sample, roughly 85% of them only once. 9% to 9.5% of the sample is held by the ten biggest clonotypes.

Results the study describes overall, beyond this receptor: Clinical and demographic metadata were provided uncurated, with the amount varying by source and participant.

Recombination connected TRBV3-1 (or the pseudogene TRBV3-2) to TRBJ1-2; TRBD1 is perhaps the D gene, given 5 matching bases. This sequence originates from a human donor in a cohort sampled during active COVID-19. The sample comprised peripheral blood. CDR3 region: CASSQDLTGGANYGYTF. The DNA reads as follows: TGTGCCAGCAGCCAAGACCTGACGGGTGGGGCGAACTATGGCTACACCTTC.